This TCR beta chain was obtained from a study of CD8 T cells in ankylosing spondylitis. V trimming: 5 bases; J trimming: 3 bases; junction bases outside the gene matches: 6. The CDR3 has 17 residues. Germline assignment: CDR1 MNHNS and CDR2 SASEGT. The table lists this clonotype with a few counts. Quantitative barcoded 5'-RACE was used to prepare TCR beta libraries. Via MiXCR, TCRdb re-called the 5' RACE reads, giving one row per CDR3 protein. The sample has just under 350,000 distinct CDR3 sequences, around 15% seen once. The TCR comes from a male donor with ankylosing spondylitis or in good health (not recorded which). The chain employs TRBV6-1 and TRBJ2-6; 11 bases match TRBD1. The sample consisted of blood, either unsorted or a sorted T cell fraction (not recorded which). Here the CDR3 DNA reads TGTGCCAGCAGTACCGGACAGGGGGCAAGTGGGGCCAACGTCCTGACTTTC. This gives the protein CASSTGQGASGANVLTF.